This TCR beta chain was identified during a study of technical replicates of blood from a handful of donors. TCRdb keeps only in-frame clones here, not all; method: immunoSEQ multiplex PCR. In the table there are about 70,000 clones, roughly 92% of which are singletons. The sequence came from a human donor in good health. Specimen: T cells isolated from PBMCs.

CDR3 sequence (DNA): TGTGCCAGCAGCTCCAGACGGGTCTTCCAAGAGACCCAGTACTTC. Its protein product is CASSSRRVFQETQYF. The V call is TRBV5-5, the J call TRBJ2-5; D is unresolved. The germline CDR1 and CDR2 sequences are SGHKS and YYEKEE (reference sequence). The CDR3 loop spans 15 amino acids. V gave up 3 bases and J gave up 1 base, with 13 bases separating them.